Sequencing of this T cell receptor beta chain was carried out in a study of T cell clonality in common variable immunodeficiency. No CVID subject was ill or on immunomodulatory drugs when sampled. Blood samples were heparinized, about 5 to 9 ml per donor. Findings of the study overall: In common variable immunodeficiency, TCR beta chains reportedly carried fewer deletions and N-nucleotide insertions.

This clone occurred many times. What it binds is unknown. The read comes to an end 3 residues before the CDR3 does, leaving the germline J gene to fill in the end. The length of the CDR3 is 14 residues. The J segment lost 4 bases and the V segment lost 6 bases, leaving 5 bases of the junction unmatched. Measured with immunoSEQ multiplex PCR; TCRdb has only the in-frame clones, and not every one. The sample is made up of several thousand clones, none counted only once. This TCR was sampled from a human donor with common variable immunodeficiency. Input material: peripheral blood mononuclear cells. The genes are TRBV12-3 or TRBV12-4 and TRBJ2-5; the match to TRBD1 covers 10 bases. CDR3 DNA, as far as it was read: TGTGCCAGCAGATTGACAGGGGGCGGAGAGACC. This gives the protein CASRLTGGGET. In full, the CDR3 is CASRLTGGGETQYF.